The TCR beta chain under discussion was sequenced for a study of blood T cell repertoires in COVID-19. As for the study in general: The samples span acute and convalescent COVID-19 from the United States, Italy and Spain.

In the source study's methods: Counts of nucleated cells, estimated from reference gene primer amplification, were obtained. TCRdb's table, derived via immunoSEQ multiplex PCR, lists solely in-frame clones and lacks some. D and trimming come from the DNA, and the V and J calls and clone size come from that table. The sample records 95,000 to 130,000 clones, 82% being singletons. The germline V gene encodes CDR1 LNHDA and CDR2 SQIVND (reference sequence). Trimming took 3 bases from V and 6 from J, leaving 11 bases between them. There are 13 residues in the CDR3. Sequencing was carried out using peripheral blood. This receptor was identified in a man aged 70-80 years with active or convalescent COVID-19. The chain employs TRBV19 and TRBJ1-2; D is unresolved. The CDR3 nucleotides are TGTGCCAGTAGTATGGAGAGTTTCGATGGCTACACCTTC. Translating it yields CASSMESFDGYTF.